These T cell receptor beta chains were read from a single sample in a study of brain T cells in children with intractable seizures. Using immunoSEQ multiplex PCR, the repertoire was profiled, and TCRdb retains in-frame clones only, with some absent. This sample has about 110,000 clones; approximately 94% occur once, and the top ten carry around 4.1%. This sample comprised peripheral blood, obtained at surgery. The receptors were gathered from a boy in the first two years of life with hemimegalencephaly and intractable seizures. The CDR3 runs from the conserved cysteine through the conserved F or W. A D gene is named only where the DNA matches it firmly.

J	D	V	CDR3
TRBJ1-4	-	TRBV18	CASARTAQNEKLFF
TRBJ1-6	TRBD1	TRBV5-4	CASSPQGGYNSPLHF
TRBJ2-5	TRBD2	TRBV5-4	CASSPTSGRAGETQYF
TRBJ1-2	-	TRBV28	CASSFNYGYTF
TRBJ2-7	-	TRBV5-6	CASSLSPRPHYEQYF
TRBJ2-7	-	TRBV19	CASRRDGSSYEQYF
TRBJ1-1	TRBD1	TRBV2	CASNKQGTEAFF
TRBJ1-2	-	TRBV9	CASSGYRGANYGYTF
TRBJ2-7	-	TRBV6-5	CASSSGRGRNEQYF
TRBJ2-1	-	TRBV7-9	CASSLAGGGHNEQFF
TRBJ2-3	-	TRBV20-1	CSASVGPSTDTQYF
TRBJ1-2	TRBD1	TRBV24-1	CATSDHTRTGGNGYTF